Below are 23 T cell receptor beta chains sequenced from a single sample in a study of cytomegalovirus exposure and HLA in healthy donors. Profiled with immunoSEQ multiplex PCR; TCRdb holds only in-frame clones, not every one. Found here are 120,000 to 150,000 clones, 70% to 90% of them singletons; the top ten hold just over 8.5%. Sequenced input: PBMCs. The origin of the receptors is a man between 18 and 35 years old in good health and CMV-seropositive.

The gene calls are TRBV11-2 and TRBJ1-5; 7 bases agree with TRBD1. Trimming at V came to 5 bases and at J to 15 bases, leaving 10 bases not matched to a gene. Germline V gene lookup returns CDR1 SGHAT and CDR2 FQNNGV. The CDR3 runs 12 residues. This chain's CDR3 is CASSTFTGVRHF. The CDR3 DNA is TGTGCCAGCAGCACCTTTACAGGGGTCAGGCATTTT.

This clone was counted only a few times. The V gene is TRBV2, the J gene TRBJ1-1; weak D call: TRBD1 (6 bases). This CDR3 contains 17 residues. CDR1 and CDR2 (germline): SNHLY, FYNNEI. Trimming removed 7 bases from V and 1 base from J, with 22 bases in between. CDR3 nucleotide sequence: TGTGCCAGCACTAGAGGTCGGGGGGCTCTAGGGAACACTGAAGCTTTCTTT. This codes for CASTRGRGALGNTEAFF. Full variable domain (missing parts from reference TRBV2 and TRBJ1-1): EPEVTQTPSHQVTQMGQEVILRCVPISNHLYFYWYRQILGQKVEFLVSFYNNEISEKSEIFDDQFSVERPDGSNFTLKIRSTKLEDSAMYFCASTRGRGALGNTEAFFGQGTRLTVV.

This clone came up a few times. This chain links TRBV2 with TRBJ1-5; D perhaps matches TRBD1 (5 bases). The CDR3 length is 15 residues. V was cut by 4 bases and J by 0 bases, with 10 bases left in between. Germline CDR1 reads SNHLY; CDR2 reads FYNNEI. The CDR3 DNA follows: TGTGCCAGCAGTGCTAGGGGATATAGCAATCAGCCCCAGCATTTT. Its translation is CASSARGYSNQPQHF.

The chain combines TRBV27 with TRBJ1-5; 9 bases are a match to TRBD1. CDR1 and CDR2 from the germline V gene are MNHEY and SMNVEV (reference sequence). The CDR3 has 18 amino acids. The J segment lost 5 bases and the V segment lost 5 bases, leaving 16 bases of the junction unmatched. This chain's CDR3 is CASSKQSIPGDRDQPQHF. For the CDR3, the DNA is TGTGCCAGCAGTAAGCAGTCTATCCCGGGGGACAGGGATCAGCCCCAGCATTTT.

J is TRBJ1-1 and V is TRBV29-1, with TRBD1 identical over 7 bases. The CDR3 length is 11 residues. The V gene's germline CDR1 is SQVTM and CDR2 ANQGSEA. Losses at the gene ends were 6 bases for V and 5 bases for J; bases not matched to a gene: 3. CDR3 nucleotide sequence: TGCAGCGTGCAACAGGGGACTGAAGCTTTCTTT. As protein: CSVQQGTEAFF.

The gene calls are TRBV27 and TRBJ2-3; TRBD2 agrees at 12 bases. There are 19 residues in the CDR3. CDR1 is MNHEY, CDR2 SMNVEV, per germline (reference sequence). The trim removed 2 bases at V and 5 bases at J, leaving 14 bases unmatched. The CDR3 sequence is CASSLQRLAGGPGGDTQYF. The DNA for the CDR3 is TGTGCCAGCAGTTTACAGCGTCTAGCGGGAGGGCCTGGTGGAGATACGCAGTATTTT.

The rearrangement links TRBV5-1 to TRBJ2-7, with D uncertain. CDR1 is SGHRS and CDR2 is YFSETQ in the germline V gene. The CDR3 is 15 amino acids. The V and J ends lost 0 bases and 7 bases respectively, with 17 bases between them. DNA of the CDR3: TGCGCCAGCAGCTTGGGCGGCAGCACGGTACGAGAGCAGTACTTC. Translated, it gives CASSLGGSTVREQYF.

The CDR3 nucleotides read TGTGCCAGCAGCTCTCAAGCGGATGAAAAACTGTTTTTT. Amino acids: CASSSQADEKLFF. The rearrangement links TRBV7-2 to TRBJ1-4; no definite D call. V lost 4 bases and J lost 6, with 9 bases in between. The CDR3 contains 13 residues. Germline V CDR1 and CDR2: SGHTA, FQGNSA.

In its sample, this clone was seen once. The J gene is TRBJ1-5, the V gene TRBV5-6; TRBD1 agrees at 8 bases. From germline, CDR1 is SGHDT and CDR2 YYEEEE. The CDR3 has 16 amino acids. V shed 0 bases, J shed 5 bases, and the junction held 7 bases outside the gene matches. The CDR3 region has the DNA TGTGCCAGCAGCTTGGCAGGGGGCCAGGGCGATCAGCCCCAGCATTTT. Translating it yields CASSLAGGQGDQPQHF. Full variable domain (outside the CDR3, taken from reference TRBV5-6 and TRBJ1-5): DAGVTQSPTHLIKTRGQQVTLRCSPKSGHDTVSWYQQALGQGPQFIFQYYEEEERQRGNFPDRFSGHQFPNYSSELNVNALLLGDSALYLCASSLAGGQGDQPQHFGDGTRLSIL.

The rearrangement uses TRBV21-1 and TRBJ1-2; TRBD1, the table's D call, lacks a check against the DNA. TRBV21-1 is a recognized pseudogene. There are 12 residues in the CDR3. The CDR3 nucleotides are TGTGCCAGCAGCAAAGCCCCAATCGGCTACACCTTC. Amino acid sequence: CASSKAPIGYTF.

J is TRBJ2-6 and V is TRBV5-1; 7 bases line up with TRBD1. This CDR3 is built from 16 residues. Trimming at V came to 7 bases and at J to 4 bases, leaving 11 bases not matched to a gene. Germline CDR1 SGHRS, CDR2 YFSETQ. Here the CDR3 reads CASFRRDREGANVLTF. CDR3 nucleotide sequence: TGCGCCAGCTTCCGCCGGGACAGAGAAGGGGCCAACGTCCTGACTTTC.

This chain links TRBV13 with TRBJ2-1, with a possible D match to TRBD2 (6 bases). This CDR3 has 19 residues. Trimming took 4 bases from V and 5 from J, leaving 27 bases between them. Germline assignment: CDR1 PRHDT and CDR2 FYEKMQ (reference sequence). The CDR3 DNA follows: TGTGCCAGCAGCTCTTCCCCTGGGCGTATCGCGGGGCACCACAATGAGCAGTTCTTC. Translating gives CASSSSPGRIAGHHNEQFF.

The V and J genes are TRBV15 and TRBJ2-5; TRBD1 matches 7 bases. V dropped 0 bases and J dropped 7; count of bases not matched to a gene: 5. The CDR3 is 14 residues long. Germline values: CDR1 LNHNV, CDR2 YYDKDF (reference sequence). The CDR3 loop reads CATSRDRGLGTQYF. For the CDR3, the DNA is TGTGCCACCAGCAGAGATAGGGGGCTAGGGACCCAGTACTTC.

This chain links TRBV5-1 with TRBJ1-5; no firm D call. The CDR3 runs to 15 residues. The V gene lost 0 bases and the J gene lost 6 bases, with 13 bases spanning the gap. Germline CDR1 is SGHRS and CDR2 is YFSETQ. CDR3: CASSLGAGTGQPQHF. CDR3 nucleotide sequence: TGCGCCAGCAGCTTGGGGGCAGGCACCGGTCAGCCCCAGCATTTT. Full variable domain (outside the CDR3, taken from reference TRBV5-1 and TRBJ1-5): KAGVTQTPRYLIKTRGQQVTLSCSPISGHRSVSWYQQTPGQGLQFLFEYFSETQRNKGNFPGRFSGRQFSNSRSEMNVSTLELGDSALYLCASSLGAGTGQPQHFGDGTRLSIL.

The chain couples TRBV7-9 to TRBJ2-7, with D possibly TRBD2 on 5 matching bases. The CDR3 is 15 amino acids. Germline CDR1 SEHNR, CDR2 FQNEAQ (reference sequence). V shed 0 bases and J shed 2 bases, with 11 bases lying between them. The CDR3 region has the DNA TGTGCCAGCAGCTTAGCCGGGTCGGAGGCCTACGAGCAGTACTTC. Its protein is CASSLAGSEAYEQYF.

CDR3 sequence (DNA): TGTGCCAGTAAGGGGGGACAGGGCCCTTCCTACAATGAGCAGTTCTTC. Residues: CASKGGQGPSYNEQFF. The genes are TRBV19 and TRBJ2-1, with 9 bases lining up with TRBD1. V trimming: 7 bases; J trimming: 1 base; junction bases outside the gene matches: 8. Germline V gene data show CDR1 as LNHDA and CDR2 as SQIVND (reference sequence). This CDR3 has 16 amino acids.

The V gene is TRBV30, the J gene TRBJ2-3, with 11 bases aligning to TRBD2. Germline loops: CDR1 GTSNPN, CDR2 SVGIG (reference sequence). V shed 4 bases and J 2 bases; nucleotides not matched to a gene: 5. The CDR3 runs to 15 residues. CDR3 DNA sequence: TGTGCCTGGACGGCTAGCGGGGGGCCCACAGATACGCAGTATTTT. Translated, it gives CAWTASGGPTDTQYF.

The V and J genes are TRBV6-5 and TRBJ1-1; TRBD1 might be the D (6 bases). This CDR3 contains 13 residues. The germline V gene encodes CDR1 MNHEY and CDR2 SVGAGI. Trimming cost V 6 bases and J 10 bases, with 18 bases left between them. The CDR3, as DNA: TGTGCCAGCAGCTCTTCAGGGGCTACGGTAGCTTTCTTT. Protein sequence: CASSSSGATVAFF.

This clone was detected only a few times. The rearrangement joins TRBV5-1 to TRBJ2-1; D not resolved. The germline gives CDR1 SGHRS, CDR2 YFSETQ. V was clipped by 2 bases and J by 5 bases, with 8 bases between them. This CDR3 contains 13 residues. The CDR3 loop is CASSFLTDNEQFF. For the CDR3, the DNA is TGCGCCAGCAGCTTCCTAACAGACAATGAGCAGTTCTTC.

The chain couples TRBV9 to TRBJ1-2, with a possible D match to TRBD1 (6 bases). Trimming stripped 4 bases from V and 5 bases from J, with 18 bases between. CDR3 length: 15 residues. CDR1 is SGDLS and CDR2 is YYNGEE in the germline V gene. The chain's CDR3 is CASSSHSGVNYGYTF. As DNA, the CDR3 is TGTGCCAGCAGCTCTCACTCAGGGGTTAATTATGGCTACACCTTC.

The chain combines TRBV7-8 with TRBJ2-4, with 7 nucleotides matching TRBD1. Germline V CDR1 and CDR2: SGHVS, FQNEAQ. The CDR3 sequence is 16 residues long. With 3 bases clipped from V and 7 bases from J, the junction kept 12 bases outside the gene matches. CDR3 coding DNA: TGTGCCAGCAGCTTCCTTCCCGAAGGGGGCAGGAACATTCAGTACTTC. It translates to CASSFLPEGGRNIQYF.

In its sample, this clone was seen once. The chain combines TRBV11-3 with TRBJ2-2, with D unclear. The germline V gene has CDR1 SGHNT and CDR2 YENEEA. This CDR3 has 12 residues. Trimming stripped 6 bases from V and 6 bases from J, with 8 bases between. This CDR3 reads CASRSVPGELFF. CDR3 nucleotide sequence: TGTGCCAGCAGGTCGGTCCCCGGGGAGCTGTTTTTT. The variable domain in full, completed from reference TRBV11-3 and TRBJ2-2, reads EAGVVQSPRYKIIEKKQPVAFWCNPISGHNTLYWYLQNLGQGPELLIRYENEEAVDDSQLPKDRFSAERLKGVDSTLKIQPAELGDSAVYLCASRSVPGELFFGEGSRLTVL.

This rearrangement joins TRBV6-5 to TRBJ1-4; 8 positions agree with TRBD1. Germline V gene data show CDR1 as MNHEY and CDR2 as SVGAGI. CDR3 length: 14 amino acids. V was clipped by 6 bases and J by 8 bases; unmatched bases: 8. The CDR3 coding sequence is TGTGCCAGCAGCCAAGGGGACAGGTGGGAAAAACTGTTTTTT. This translates into CASSQGDRWEKLFF.